A single sample is the source of the 19 T cell receptor beta chains below, sequenced in a study of shared clonotypes between healthy human individuals (dated by TCRdb to between 2020 and 2021). Library construction relied on the immunoSEQ multiplex PCR assay. TCRdb limited this immuneACCESS table to in-frame rearrangements with V and J called. A share of clones is missing; checked studies link under half to unresolved V genes, and the rest is unexplained. The sample has 2,500,000 or so clones on record, 80% to 95% of them singletons. The top ten hold approximately 0.35% of the sample. The specimen was naive CD4+ T cells from PBMCs. The cell subset or site label on this specimen signifies: CD45RA+ positively selected. These receptors were collected from a man younger than 35 in good health. Some clones in this sample may be carry-over from other donors' samples.

The chain recombines TRBV2 with TRBJ2-1; 12 bases fit TRBD2. Germline V gene sequence: CDR1 SNHLY, CDR2 FYNNEI. The CDR3 spans 18 residues. Trimming cost V 6 bases and J 1 base; bases outside gene matches: 10. This CDR3 is CASSVRASGRGSYNEQFF. In DNA, the CDR3 is TGTGCCAGCAGCGTAAGGGCTAGCGGGAGGGGATCCTACAATGAGCAGTTCTTC.

The chain combines TRBV5-4 with TRBJ2-1; D may be TRBD1 (6 bases). CDR3 length equals 14 residues. The germline gives CDR1 SGHNT, CDR2 YYREEE (reference sequence). The V end lost 2 bases, the J end lost 7 bases, and 13 bases lay between the germline ends. The CDR3 region has the DNA TGTGCCAGCAGCTTAGGACAGTCGATTAATGAGCAGTTCTTC. It encodes CASSLGQSINEQFF.

The chain links TRBV5-1 to TRBJ2-1; 8 nucleotides match TRBD2. Per germline, CDR1 SGHRS and CDR2 YFSETQ. The CDR3 consists of 14 residues. V gave up 6 bases and J gave up 4 bases; unmatched junction bases: 6. This chain's CDR3 is CASTISGSYNEQFF. CDR3 DNA sequence: TGCGCCAGCACTATAAGCGGGAGTTACAATGAGCAGTTCTTC.

This clone was recorded only once. This specimen includes other DNA sequences encoding the same CDR3. The rearrangement joins TRBV7-9 to TRBJ1-6; D gene ambiguous. The V gene lost 3 bases and the J gene lost 7 bases, with 4 bases spanning the gap. Germline assignment: CDR1 SEHNR and CDR2 FQNEAQ (reference sequence). This CDR3 contains 12 residues. This chain's CDR3 is CASSLGNSPLHF. The DNA of the CDR3 is TGTGCCAGCAGCTTGGGCAATTCACCCCTCCACTTT.

This clone appeared once. The V gene is TRBV11-2, the J gene TRBJ2-2; D is ambiguous. Per the germline V gene, CDR1 is SGHAT and CDR2 is FQNNGV. V was trimmed by 3 bases and J by 5 bases, leaving 7 bases between them. The length of the CDR3 is 13 residues. The DNA of the CDR3 is TGTGCCAGCAGCTTTGGCCTGACCGGGGAGCTGTTTTTT. Its protein is CASSFGLTGELFF.

The V call is TRBV5-5, the J call TRBJ2-7, with D possibly matching TRBD1 (5 bases). Germline-derived CDR1 and CDR2 are SGHKS and YYEKEE (reference sequence). The CDR3 contains 16 residues. V gave up 0 bases and J gave up 0 bases, with 13 bases separating them. CDR3 protein: CASSLDPGSSSYEQYF. CDR3 DNA sequence: TGTGCCAGCAGCTTGGATCCAGGGTCTAGCTCCTACGAGCAGTACTTC.

V gene TRBV6-5 combines with J gene TRBJ2-7, with TRBD1 matching over 9 bases. V dropped 6 bases and J dropped 3; count of bases not matched to a gene: 6. Germline V gene sequence: CDR1 MNHEY, CDR2 SVGAGI. The CDR3 is 14 amino acids. CDR3 in amino acids: CASRRDRALYEQYF. The CDR3 DNA reads as TGTGCCAGCAGGAGGGACAGGGCTCTCTACGAGCAGTACTTC.

The J gene is TRBJ1-2, the V gene TRBV18, with D perhaps TRBD1 (5 bases). Per the germline V gene, CDR1 is KGHSH and CDR2 is LQKENI. The CDR3 covers 15 residues. Trimming removed 3 bases at V and 3 bases at J, with 14 bases between. The CDR3 loop reads CASSPTESRDYGYTF. CDR3 nucleotide sequence: TGTGCCAGCTCACCTACGGAGAGCAGGGACTATGGCTACACCTTC.

V and J are TRBV5-1 and TRBJ2-7; 10 nucleotides line up with TRBD2. V shed 4 bases and J 0 bases; nucleotides not matched to a gene: 4. This CDR3 is 15 amino acids long. Germline CDR1 SGHRS, CDR2 YFSETQ. CDR3 residues: CASSVGLADSYEQYF. The CDR3 bases are TGCGCCAGCAGCGTCGGACTAGCGGACTCCTACGAGCAGTACTTC. Combining the CDR3 with reference TRBV5-1 and TRBJ2-7 gives the whole variable domain KAGVTQTPRYLIKTRGQQVTLSCSPISGHRSVSWYQQTPGQGLQFLFEYFSETQRNKGNFPGRFSGRQFSNSRSEMNVSTLELGDSALYLCASSVGLADSYEQYFGPGTRLTVT.

The rearrangement uses TRBV2 and TRBJ2-7; D gene uncertain. Per germline, CDR1 SNHLY and CDR2 FYNNEI. The germline V and J ends were trimmed by 8 bases and 4 bases, with 9 bases remaining between them. The CDR3 runs 11 residues. The CDR3 DNA sequence: TGTGCCAGCGGAGAATATTACGAGCAGTACTTC. Translation gives CASGEYYEQYF. Based on the CDR3 plus reference TRBV2 and TRBJ2-7, the full variable domain is EPEVTQTPSHQVTQMGQEVILRCVPISNHLYFYWYRQILGQKVEFLVSFYNNEISEKSEIFDDQFSVERPDGSNFTLKIRSTKLEDSAMYFCASGEYYEQYFGPGTRLTVT.

On this clone: Other DNA sequences in the sample encode the same CDR3. V is TRBV2 and J is TRBJ2-5, with 8 bases that match TRBD1. Germline V gives CDR1 SNHLY, CDR2 FYNNEI. The V gene end was trimmed by 4 bases and the J gene end by 5 bases; junction bases not matched to a gene: 0. This CDR3 region has 12 residues. The CDR3 DNA follows: TGTGCCAGCAGTGGGGACAGGGAGACCCAGTACTTC. Amino acids: CASSGDRETQYF.

The chain is built from TRBV29-1 and TRBJ2-1; D is uncertain. The ends were cut back, 7 bases at V and 9 bases at J, with 10 bases in the middle. This CDR3 is built from 10 residues. Germline V gives CDR1 SQVTM, CDR2 ANQGSEA. CDR3 sequence (DNA): TGCAGCGGTATGATGGGTGAGCAGTTCTTC. Amino acid sequence: CSGMMGEQFF.

The chain carries TRBV28 and TRBJ1-4; no reliable D call. V was pared by 3 bases and J by 8 bases, with 4 bases between. Germline V gene sequence: CDR1 MDHEN, CDR2 SYDVKM. This CDR3 is built from 11 residues. This CDR3 is CASSFGEKLFF. The CDR3 nucleotides are TGTGCCAGCAGTTTTGGGGAAAAACTGTTTTTT.

In its sample, this clone was seen once. The chain combines TRBV28 with TRBJ2-4, with D tentatively TRBD1 (6 bases). V lost 3 bases and J 9 bases, leaving 15 bases between the germline ends. The CDR3 totals 14 residues. Germline V CDR1 and CDR2: MDHEN, SYDVKM. This chain's CDR3 is CASSFSAEGGIQYF. The CDR3 DNA reads as TGTGCCAGCAGTTTCAGTGCGGAAGGGGGCATTCAGTACTTC.

The V gene is TRBV9, the J gene TRBJ1-2, with TRBD1 as a possible D gene (5 bases). The CDR3 extends over 14 amino acids. V was shortened by 4 bases and J by 6 bases, with 16 bases between the two germline ends. Germline CDR1 reads SGDLS; CDR2 reads YYNGEE. CDR3 nucleotides: TGTGCCAGCAGCTCAAGCTCCCAGGGTCATGGCTACACCTTC. Encoded protein: CASSSSSQGHGYTF. The full variable domain, with the rest looked up from reference TRBV9 and TRBJ1-2, is DSGVTQTPKHLITATGQRVTLRCSPRSGDLSVYWYQQSLDQGLQFLIQYYNGEERAKGNILERFSAQQFPDLHSELNLSSLELGDSALYFCASSSSSQGHGYTFGSGTRLTVV.

This chain connects TRBV30 to TRBJ2-5, with 10 bases that match TRBD2. This CDR3 comprises 16 residues. Germline values: CDR1 GTSNPN, CDR2 SVGIG (reference sequence). V shed 4 bases and J 2 bases; nucleotides not matched to a gene: 10. The CDR3 nucleotides read TGTGCCTGGATGCAAGGACTAGCGGTTGGACAAGAGACCCAGTACTTC. It is translated as CAWMQGLAVGQETQYF.

The chain joins TRBV27 to TRBJ2-6; D not resolved. The germline V gene encodes CDR1 MNHEY and CDR2 SMNVEV (reference sequence). V was cut by 8 bases and J by 1 base, with 6 bases left in between. This CDR3 is 13 amino acids long. The CDR3 nucleotides read TGTGCCAGCCGCCGATCTGGGGCCAACGTCCTGACTTTC. This encodes CASRRSGANVLTF.

In the case of this clone: Other DNA sequences in this sample translate to the same CDR3. The rearrangement links TRBV27 to TRBJ2-7; TRBD1 might be the D (5 bases). Germline lookup yields CDR1 MNHEY and CDR2 SMNVEV (reference sequence). CDR3 size: 14 residues. V lost 2 bases and J lost 0, with 8 bases in between. The CDR3 coding sequence is TGTGCCAGCAGTTTAACCAGGGACTCCTACGAGCAGTACTTC. Amino acid sequence: CASSLTRDSYEQYF.

This clone was counted once. The gene calls are TRBV20-1 and TRBJ2-1; D gene unclear. V was pared by 3 bases and J by 6 bases, with 6 bases between. Germline V gene data show CDR1 as DFQATT and CDR2 as SNEGSKA (reference sequence). CDR3 size: 11 residues. CDR3 amino acids: CSASNVNEQFF. The DNA for the CDR3 is TGCAGTGCTAGTAATGTCAATGAGCAGTTCTTC.